These 17 T cell receptor beta chains were all obtained from the same sample, sequenced in a study of CD8+ T cells in alopecia areata. Extracted RNA was reverse transcribed, and the resulting cDNA served as sequencing template. Data came from immunoSEQ multiplex PCR; TCRdb stores just in-frame clones and leaves some out. This repertoire shows around 100,000 clones, approximately 60% found once; its top ten account for around 8.8%. Sequenced material: CD4+ T cells sorted from blood. Receptor source: a human donor in good health.

The V call is TRBV7-8, the J call TRBJ2-3; 9 bases line up with TRBD2. V dropped 5 bases and J dropped 9; count of bases not matched to a gene: 18. CDR3 size: 17 residues. Germline values: CDR1 SGHVS, CDR2 FQNEAQ. The CDR3 bases are TGTGCCAGCAGCCCCTCCGGTGGGGGCGGGGGGGGATGGACGCAGTATTTT. It is translated as CASSPSGGGGGGWTQYF.

As DNA, the CDR3 is TGTGCCATCAGGGAGGGACAGGGCGAGCAGTACTTC. This codes for CAIREGQGEQYF. The rearrangement links TRBV10-3 to TRBJ2-7; 9 nucleotides align to TRBD1. V gave up 6 bases and J gave up 6 bases; unmatched junction bases: 3. CDR1 and CDR2 from the germline V gene are ENHRY and SYGVKD. The CDR3 runs 12 residues.

Remarks on this clone: At one end, the junction sequence differs from germline, possibly due to a read error. The rearrangement links TRBV5-4 to TRBJ2-1; D uncertain. CDR1 SGHNT and CDR2 YYREEE come from the germline V gene (reference sequence). CDR3 length: 12 amino acids. The CDR3 DNA reads TGTGCCAGCAGCCTAAACTACCATGAGCAGTTCTTC. This encodes CASSLNYHEQFF.

The CDR3 nucleotides are TGTGCCAGCGGTCGACAGATTACAGATACGCAGTATTTT. Amino acid sequence: CASGRQITDTQYF. The rearrangement joins TRBV27 to TRBJ2-3; the D gene is possibly TRBD1 (5 bases). V was shortened by 8 bases and J by 3 bases, with 12 bases between the two germline ends. The CDR3 length is 13 residues. In germline, CDR1 is MNHEY, CDR2 SMNVEV (reference sequence).

In its sample, this clone was seen a few times. The chain is built from TRBV28 and TRBJ2-5; D may be TRBD1 or TRBD2 (5 bases each). From germline, CDR1 is MDHEN and CDR2 SYDVKM. The length of the CDR3 is 14 residues. Trimming shortened V by 6 bases and J by 6 bases, and 17 bases separated the two germline ends. The CDR3 here is CASRPGTGSKTQYF. CDR3 nucleotides: TGTGCCAGCAGACCCGGGACCGGCTCTAAGACCCAGTACTTC.

The rearrangement links TRBV5-1 to TRBJ2-1; D is ambiguous. Germline-derived CDR1 and CDR2 are SGHRS and YFSETQ. The CDR3 spans 12 residues. V lost 0 bases, J lost 12 bases, and 10 bases lay in between. Here the CDR3 DNA reads TGCGCCAGCAGCTTGGTTGGGTACGGGCAGTTCTTC. Amino acids: CASSLVGYGQFF. The variable domain in full, completed from reference TRBV5-1 and TRBJ2-1, reads KAGVTQTPRYLIKTRGQQVTLSCSPISGHRSVSWYQQTPGQGLQFLFEYFSETQRNKGNFPGRFSGRQFSNSRSEMNVSTLELGDSALYLCASSLVGYGQFFGPGTRLTVL.

The rearrangement links TRBV5-1 to TRBJ2-2; 15 nucleotides line up with TRBD2. Germline lookup yields CDR1 SGHRS and CDR2 YFSETQ. Trimming took 3 bases from V and 6 from J; bases not matched to a gene: 6. This CDR3 is built from 17 residues. In DNA form, the CDR3 reads TGCGCCAGCAGCTCCCTCCGGACTAGCGGGGGGGCCGGGGAGCTGTTTTTT. Encoded protein: CASSSLRTSGGAGELFF.

V is TRBV11-2 and J is TRBJ2-5; TRBD1 or TRBD2 may be the D gene (5 bases each). This CDR3 is built from 14 residues. Germline CDR1 SGHAT, CDR2 FQNNGV. The V end lost 6 bases, the J end lost 3 bases, and 14 bases lay between the germline ends. The CDR3 is CASSYAGAKETQYF. The CDR3 DNA reads as TGTGCCAGCAGTTATGCCGGGGCCAAAGAGACCCAGTACTTC.

This clone occurred a few times. At the DNA level, this CDR3 is encoded by other sequences in the same sample as well. The CDR3: CASSSTDTQYF. The CDR3 DNA reads as TGTGCCAGCAGCTCCACAGATACGCAGTATTTT. This chain joins TRBV7-2 and TRBJ2-3; D call uncertain. Trimming pared 4 bases from V and 2 bases from J, leaving 1 base between. From germline, CDR1 is SGHTA and CDR2 FQGNSA. This CDR3 comprises 11 residues.

This clone was found a few times. The chain joins TRBV19 to TRBJ1-1; D possibly corresponds to TRBD1 (6 bases). The ends were cut back, 6 bases at V and 0 bases at J, with 11 bases in the middle. The CDR3 totals 14 residues. Germline-derived CDR1 and CDR2 are LNHDA and SQIVND (reference sequence). The CDR3 nucleotides read TGTGCCAGTAGGAGGGACACCATGAACACTGAAGCTTTCTTT. Protein sequence: CASRRDTMNTEAFF.

This clone appeared many times. Here the CDR3 reads CASSPQKAGGPYNEQFF. The CDR3, as DNA: TGTGCCAGCAGTCCGCAGAAAGCGGGGGGCCCTTACAATGAGCAGTTCTTC. The chain combines TRBV2 with TRBJ2-1; 9 nucleotides align to TRBD2. Germline loops: CDR1 SNHLY, CDR2 FYNNEI. J lost 4 bases, V lost 5 bases, and 12 bases had no gene match. The length of the CDR3 is 17 residues.

The chain joins TRBV5-1 to TRBJ2-2; D gene unclear. Trimming cost V 2 bases and J 5 bases, with 7 bases left between them. Germline CDR1 is SGHRS and CDR2 is YFSETQ. The CDR3 covers 13 residues. The chain's CDR3 is CASSFVGTGELFF. In DNA, the CDR3 is TGCGCCAGCAGCTTCGTAGGGACCGGGGAGCTGTTTTTT. Looking up the rest from reference TRBV5-1 and TRBJ2-2 gives the full variable domain: KAGVTQTPRYLIKTRGQQVTLSCSPISGHRSVSWYQQTPGQGLQFLFEYFSETQRNKGNFPGRFSGRQFSNSRSEMNVSTLELGDSALYLCASSFVGTGELFFGEGSRLTVL.

This clone was recorded a few times. The chain couples TRBV18 to TRBJ2-1; 7 bases agree with TRBD1. CDR1 is KGHSH, CDR2 LQKENI, per germline. J gave up 5 bases and V 2 bases, and 6 bases lay outside the gene matches. The CDR3 contains 15 residues. CDR3 DNA: TGTGCCAGCTCACCATTTGAACAGGGGCACAATGAGCAGTTCTTC. Translating gives CASSPFEQGHNEQFF.

The rearrangement links TRBV19 to TRBJ1-5; D not resolved. The V gene's germline CDR1 is LNHDA and CDR2 SQIVND (reference sequence). The V end was cut by 6 bases, the J end by 6 bases, with 18 bases between. This CDR3 spans 15 amino acids. The CDR3: CASSENRDRGQPQHF. The CDR3, as DNA: TGTGCCAGTAGCGAGAACCGTGATCGGGGTCAGCCCCAGCATTTT.

This clone has only a few counts. This sequence joins TRBV29-1 and TRBJ1-2; possibly TRBD1 for D (5 bases). Germline V CDR1 and CDR2: SQVTM, ANQGSEA. The length of the CDR3 is 13 residues. The ends were cut back, 4 bases at V and 4 bases at J, with 13 bases in the middle. CDR3 loop: CSVGGLGGYGYTF. The DNA for the CDR3 is TGCAGCGTTGGAGGGCTGGGGGGCTATGGCTACACCTTC.

The rearrangement joins TRBV19 to TRBJ2-5; a possible D gene is TRBD1 (6 bases). CDR1 is LNHDA and CDR2 is SQIVND in the germline V gene (reference sequence). The V gene lost 6 bases and the J gene lost 1 base, with 15 bases spanning the gap. The CDR3 length is 15 residues. CDR3 sequence (DNA): TGTGCCAGTAGCTCTCCTGGACAGAGCCAAGAGACCCAGTACTTC. Protein: CASSSPGQSQETQYF.

This clone came up a few times. The gene calls are TRBV30 and TRBJ2-5; D gene ambiguous. Germline-derived CDR1 and CDR2 are GTSNPN and SVGIG (reference sequence). This CDR3 has 14 amino acids. V lost 4 bases and J 7 bases, leaving 19 bases between the germline ends. CDR3 nucleotides: TGTGCCTGGACCCGTACACCCTCGGGCGGGACCCAGTACTTC. Amino acid sequence: CAWTRTPSGGTQYF.